This entry lists 18 T cell receptor beta chains sequenced from one sample in a study of T cell responses to AZD1222 COVID-19 vaccine. The data were produced by immunoSEQ multiplex PCR, yet TCRdb's version contains in-frame clones alone and is incomplete. Seen here are some 99,000 clones, 88% observed once, and the top ten hold 10% to 15%. The sequenced sample was peripheral blood, obtained on day 0 of MenACWY control vaccination. All receptors come from an adult in good health.

The gene calls are TRBV7-6 and TRBJ1-1; TRBD1 might be the D (6 bases). The V gene lost 1 base and the J gene lost 1 base, with 10 bases spanning the gap. Per germline, CDR1 SGHVS and CDR2 FNYEAQ. This CDR3 is built from 15 residues. The CDR3 sequence: CASSLGRGANTEAFF. CDR3 bases: TGTGCCAGCAGCTTAGGGCGGGGGGCGAACACTGAAGCTTTCTTT.

The CDR3 loop is CASILLGGRRTLQGEETQYF. In DNA, the CDR3 is TGTGCCAGCATCCTACTGGGGGGGAGGAGGACACTCCAAGGGGAAGAGACCCAGTACTTC. J is TRBJ2-5 and V is TRBV2; 7 bases match TRBD2. This CDR3 has 20 amino acids. V trimming: 7 bases; J trimming: 3 bases; junction bases outside the gene matches: 26. Germline CDR1 and CDR2: SNHLY and FYNNEI.

In its sample, this clone was seen once. The chain combines TRBV6-5 with TRBJ1-4; TRBD1 matches 8 bases. Losses at the gene ends were 6 bases for V and 5 bases for J; bases not matched to a gene: 2. The CDR3 length is 13 residues. CDR1 is MNHEY and CDR2 is SVGAGI in the germline V gene. CDR3 DNA sequence: TGTGCCAGCAGCAGGGACAGGAATGAAAAACTGTTTTTT. Protein: CASSRDRNEKLFF.

This clone was found a few times. The chain is built from TRBV25-1 and TRBJ1-3, with D perhaps TRBD1 (5 bases). The V gene lost 3 bases and the J gene lost 4 bases, with 7 bases spanning the gap. CDR1 is MGHDK, CDR2 SYGVNS, per germline. The CDR3 is 13 residues long. The CDR3 reads CASSENRGNTIYF. The CDR3 DNA is TGTGCCAGCAGTGAGAACAGGGGAAACACCATATATTTT.

The chain has TRBV27 and TRBJ2-2, with unresolved D. Deletions cut 4 bases from V and 4 bases from J, with 10 bases between. The CDR3 is 14 amino acids. Germline V CDR1 and CDR2: MNHEY, SMNVEV (reference sequence). The DNA for the CDR3 is TGTGCCAGCAGTTATCAGGCCCCCACCGGGGAGCTGTTTTTT. Translation: CASSYQAPTGELFF.

The V call is TRBV28, the J call TRBJ2-5; D possibly uses TRBD1 or TRBD2 (5 bases each). Germline V gives CDR1 MDHEN, CDR2 SYDVKM. V was clipped by 11 bases and J by 5 bases, with 24 bases between them. The CDR3 contains 15 residues. DNA of the CDR3: TGTGCCTGCCGTAGCTACGGGGCCTCCGGGGAGACCCAGTACTTC. As protein: CACRSYGASGETQYF.

This clone was seen once. The gene calls are TRBV6-5 and TRBJ1-3, with no clear D. The V and J ends lost 0 bases and 6 bases respectively, with 12 bases between them. There are 15 residues in the CDR3. Germline V gives CDR1 MNHEY, CDR2 SVGAGI. Here the CDR3 DNA reads TGTGCCAGCAGTTACTCGCTCCAGGCGGCAAACACCATATATTTT. Its translation is CASSYSLQAANTIYF.

This clone was counted a few times. The V call is TRBV6-6, the J call TRBJ1-5; TRBD1 might be the D (6 bases). Germline CDR1 and CDR2: MNHNY and SVGAGI (reference sequence). V was shortened by 5 bases and J by 3 bases, with 20 bases between the two germline ends. The CDR3 has 17 amino acids. The CDR3 DNA sequence: TGTGCCAGCAGTCCTGGGGGGGACACCAGCTACAATCAGCCCCAGCATTTT. It is translated as CASSPGGDTSYNQPQHF.

This clone was seen only once. This chain connects TRBV9 to TRBJ1-6, with TRBD1 as a possible D gene (5 bases). CDR1 is SGDLS, CDR2 YYNGEE, per germline. The CDR3 runs 16 residues. V was cut by 4 bases and J by 0 bases, with 11 bases left in between. This CDR3 reads CASSSQGLSYNSPLHF. The CDR3, as DNA: TGTGCCAGCAGCTCCCAGGGCCTCTCCTATAATTCACCCCTCCACTTT.

This chain connects TRBV12-3 or TRBV12-4 to TRBJ1-6; D gene uncertain. The CDR3 is made up of 13 amino acids. The V gene lost 6 bases and the J gene lost 8 bases, with 11 bases spanning the gap. This chain's CDR3 is CASRPGGDSPLHF. In DNA, the CDR3 is TGTGCCAGCAGACCCGGTGGGGATTCACCCCTCCACTTT.

This chain joins TRBV12-3 or TRBV12-4 and TRBJ1-2; D is unresolved. The CDR3 consists of 13 residues. V was clipped by 6 bases and J by 6 bases, with 14 bases between them. Here the CDR3 DNA reads TGTGCCAGCAGCACGCCCGGAAGTAATGGCTACACCTTC. It yields the protein CASSTPGSNGYTF.

The genes are TRBV27 and TRBJ2-7; D possibly matches TRBD1 or TRBD2 (5 bases each). V was clipped by 4 bases and J by 2 bases, with 12 bases between them. In germline, CDR1 is MNHEY, CDR2 SMNVEV (reference sequence). CDR3 length: 14 amino acids. CDR3 in amino acids: CASSSRDPTYEQYF. Here the CDR3 DNA reads TGTGCCAGCAGTTCCAGGGACCCTACCTACGAGCAGTACTTC.

Turning to this clone: Other nucleotide sequences from this sample produce the same CDR3. The chain combines TRBV3-1 (or the pseudogene TRBV3-2) with TRBJ1-1; D remains ambiguous. Germline CDR1 and CDR2: LGHDT and YNNKEL (reference sequence). The CDR3 spans 13 residues. The V end lost 6 bases, the J end lost 1 base, and 9 bases lay between the germline ends. The CDR3 is CASSWTGNTEAFF. CDR3 nucleotides: TGTGCCAGCAGTTGGACGGGGAACACTGAAGCTTTCTTT.

V usage is TRBV7-2 and J usage is TRBJ1-1; a possible D gene is TRBD1 (5 bases). V lost 0 bases and J lost 2, with 7 bases in between. Per the germline V gene, CDR1 is SGHTA and CDR2 is FQGNSA. The CDR3 covers 14 residues. The CDR3 is CASSLAGGNTEAFF. The CDR3, as DNA: TGTGCCAGCAGCTTAGCGGGGGGTAACACTGAAGCTTTCTTT.

V and J are TRBV27 and TRBJ1-6, with D perhaps matching TRBD1 (5 bases). Looked up from germline, CDR1 is MNHEY and CDR2 is SMNVEV (reference sequence). CDR3 length: 14 amino acids. V lost 4 bases and J 7 bases, leaving 11 bases between the germline ends. In DNA form, the CDR3 reads TGTGCCAGCAGTTCCCGGGGGAGCAATTCACCCCTCCACTTT. It is translated as CASSSRGSNSPLHF.

This clone was picked up one time. The chain combines TRBV5-1 with TRBJ2-7; D unclear. The germline V and J ends were trimmed by 0 bases and 3 bases, with 13 bases remaining between them. The V gene's germline CDR1 is SGHRS and CDR2 YFSETQ. The CDR3 is 15 amino acids. CDR3 region: CASSLAGGSLYEQYF. For the CDR3, the DNA is TGCGCCAGCAGCTTGGCAGGCGGCAGTCTCTACGAGCAGTACTTC.

The V and J genes are TRBV18 and TRBJ1-1, with TRBD1 matching 8 bases. J was trimmed by 3 bases and V by 2 bases; bases with no gene match: 2. The germline CDR1 and CDR2 sequences are KGHSH and LQKENI. This CDR3 has 14 amino acids. CDR3 bases: TGTGCCAGCTCACCAGGACAGGGATACACTGAAGCTTTCTTT. This translates into CASSPGQGYTEAFF.

The chain uses TRBV6-6 and TRBJ1-6; D is possibly TRBD1 (5 bases). This CDR3 is built from 15 residues. Per the germline V gene, CDR1 is MNHNY and CDR2 is SVGAGI (reference sequence). Trimming removed 6 bases at V and 5 bases at J, with 14 bases between. The CDR3 coding sequence is TGTGCCAGCAGCCTGGAGGCAGGGAATAATTCACCCCTCCACTTT. Protein sequence: CASSLEAGNNSPLHF.